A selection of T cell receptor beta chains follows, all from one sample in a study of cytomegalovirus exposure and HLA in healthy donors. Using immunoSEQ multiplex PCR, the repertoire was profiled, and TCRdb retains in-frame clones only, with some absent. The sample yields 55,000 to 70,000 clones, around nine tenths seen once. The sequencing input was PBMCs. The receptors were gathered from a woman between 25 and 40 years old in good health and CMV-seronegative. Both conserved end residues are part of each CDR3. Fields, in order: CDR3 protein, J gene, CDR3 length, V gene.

CDR3: CASSDLAGRVEPQHF; J: TRBJ1-5; length: 15; V: TRBV7-2
CDR3: CASRTGGGNGELFF; J: TRBJ2-2; length: 14; V: TRBV19
CDR3: CASSYRGTAGELFF; J: TRBJ2-2; length: 14; V: TRBV6-5
CDR3: CASSRQGAMASYEQYF; J: TRBJ2-7; length: 16; V: TRBV5-5
CDR3: CASIMTGGTYEQYF; J: TRBJ2-7; length: 14; V: TRBV28
CDR3: CASSPPANYGYTF; J: TRBJ1-2; length: 13; V: TRBV18
CDR3: CASRKSRDNGNTIYF; J: TRBJ1-3; length: 15; V: TRBV6-1
CDR3: CASSPIPGIAGNTIYF; J: TRBJ1-3; length: 16; V: TRBV18
CDR3: CASSGGSSYNEQFF; J: TRBJ2-1; length: 14; V: TRBV6-6
CDR3: CSAGTAYGYTF; J: TRBJ1-2; length: 11; V: TRBV20-1